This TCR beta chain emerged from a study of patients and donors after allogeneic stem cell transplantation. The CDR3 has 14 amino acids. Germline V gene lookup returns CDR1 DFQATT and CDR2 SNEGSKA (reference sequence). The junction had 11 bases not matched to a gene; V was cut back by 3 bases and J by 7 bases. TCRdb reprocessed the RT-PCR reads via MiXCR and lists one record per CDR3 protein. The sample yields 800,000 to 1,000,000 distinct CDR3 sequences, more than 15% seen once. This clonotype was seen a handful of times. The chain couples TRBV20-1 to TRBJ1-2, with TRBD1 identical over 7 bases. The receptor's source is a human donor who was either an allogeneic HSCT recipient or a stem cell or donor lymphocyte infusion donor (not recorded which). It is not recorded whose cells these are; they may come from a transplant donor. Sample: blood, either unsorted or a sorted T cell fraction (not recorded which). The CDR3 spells CSASEWDSSFGYTF. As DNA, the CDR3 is TGCAGTGCTAGTGAGTGGGACAGCTCGTTTGGCTACACCTTC.